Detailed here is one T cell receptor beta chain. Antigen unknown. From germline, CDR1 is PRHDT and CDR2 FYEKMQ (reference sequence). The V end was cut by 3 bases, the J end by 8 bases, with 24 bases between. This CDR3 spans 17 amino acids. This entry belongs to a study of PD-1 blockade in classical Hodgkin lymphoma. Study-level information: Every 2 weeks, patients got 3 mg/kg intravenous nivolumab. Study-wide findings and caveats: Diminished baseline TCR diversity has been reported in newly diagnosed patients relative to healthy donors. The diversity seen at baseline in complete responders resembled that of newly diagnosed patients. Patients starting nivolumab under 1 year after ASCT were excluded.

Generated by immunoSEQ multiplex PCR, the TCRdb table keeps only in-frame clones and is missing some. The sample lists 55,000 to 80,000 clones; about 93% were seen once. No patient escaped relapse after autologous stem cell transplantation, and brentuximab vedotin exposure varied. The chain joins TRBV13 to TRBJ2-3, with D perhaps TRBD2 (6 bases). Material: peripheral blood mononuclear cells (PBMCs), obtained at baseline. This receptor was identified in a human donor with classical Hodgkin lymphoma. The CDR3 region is CASSLFGSFASDGTQYF. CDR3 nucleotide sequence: TGTGCCAGCAGCTTGTTCGGTTCGTTTGCTAGCGACGGTACGCAGTATTTT.